This is a list of T cell receptor beta chains from one sample in a study of cytomegalovirus exposure and HLA in healthy donors. The protocol was immunoSEQ multiplex PCR, while the TCRdb copy is restricted to in-frame clones and leaves out a portion. The sample has 130,000 to 150,000 clones, around 80% seen once; the top ten hold under 2.5%. The source material was PBMCs. The receptors were gathered from a young man in good health and CMV-seronegative. Both conserved end residues are part of each CDR3. A D gene is named only where the DNA matches it firmly. The size of a clone is reported for some rows only, either as once, few or many, or as a class for expanded clones.

TRBV9	TRBJ2-3	NA	NA	CASRTPKGQGTDTQYF	TGTGCCAGCCGAACTCCAAAGGGCCAGGGAACAGATACGCAGTATTTT
TRBV10-3	TRBJ2-1	NA	TRBD1	CAISPGQTYNEQFF	TGTGCCATCTCCCCGGGACAGACATACAATGAGCAGTTCTTC
TRBV29-1	TRBJ1-1	NA	NA	CSVVLGGAPTEAFF	TGCAGCGTTGTCTTGGGGGGGGCCCCTACTGAAGCTTTCTTT
TRBV7-9	TRBJ1-5	NA	NA	CASSLIGGRNQPQHF	TGTGCCAGCAGCTTAATCGGTGGGAGGAATCAGCCCCAGCATTTT
TRBV19	TRBJ1-5	NA	TRBD1	CASTTFRDRDQPQHF	TGTGCCAGTACCACCTTCCGGGACAGGGATCAGCCCCAGCATTTT
TRBV27	TRBJ2-3	once	NA	CASSPWTGDTQYF	TGTGCCAGCAGTCCTTGGACTGGGGATACGCAGTATTTT
TRBV4-1	TRBJ1-2	NA	NA	CASSQEGLTNSGYTF	TGCGCCAGCAGCCAAGAAGGTCTTACTAACTCGGGCTACACCTTC
TRBV2	TRBJ1-4	NA	NA	CASSEFDSYNEKLFF	TGTGCCAGCAGTGAATTCGACAGTTATAATGAAAAACTGTTTTTT
TRBV5-1	TRBJ2-4	NA	TRBD1	CASSWGTGGLENIQYF	TGCGCCAGCAGCTGGGGGACAGGGGGCCTGGAAAACATTCAGTACTTC
TRBV19	TRBJ1-4	NA	TRBD1	CASSPHWTGDDEKLFF	TGTGCCAGTAGTCCGCATTGGACAGGGGACGATGAAAAACTGTTTTTT
TRBV18	TRBJ1-4	NA	NA	CASSPLRTNEKLFF	TGTGCCAGCTCACCATTACGGACTAATGAAAAACTGTTTTTT
TRBV19	TRBJ1-2	few	NA	CASSIALVDYGYTF	TGTGCCAGTAGTATAGCTCTTGTCGACTATGGCTACACCTTC
TRBV19	TRBJ1-2	NA	TRBD1	CATYDRVGGGYTF	TGTGCCACATACGACAGGGTAGGCGGTGGCTACACCTTC
TRBV6-1	TRBJ2-7	NA	TRBD1	CASGTGGVEQYF	TGTGCCAGCGGGACAGGGGGGGTCGAGCAGTACTTC
TRBV7-7	TRBJ2-1	NA	NA	CASSRSQGSTYNEQFF	TGTGCTAGCAGCCGGTCTCAGGGATCCACCTACAATGAGCAGTTCTTC
TRBV4-1	TRBJ2-4	NA	NA	CASSQLQGGNIQYF	TGCGCCAGCAGCCAACTACAGGGTGGAAACATTCAGTACTTC
TRBV2	TRBJ2-2	once	NA	CASKVQGRGTGELFF	TGTGCCAGCAAGGTGCAGGGGAGGGGGACCGGGGAGCTGTTTTTT
TRBV19	TRBJ2-1	NA	TRBD2	CATGTSGRIEQFF	TGTGCCACGGGGACTAGCGGGAGAATTGAGCAGTTCTTC
TRBV27	TRBJ2-7	NA	TRBD2	CASRPAGGGTYEQYF	TGTGCCAGCAGACCAGCGGGGGGAGGGACCTACGAGCAGTACTTC
TRBV6-5	TRBJ2-7	NA	TRBD2	CASSYKSGRGDYEQYF	TGTGCCAGCAGTTACAAGAGTGGGCGGGGGGACTACGAGCAGTACTTC
TRBV6-5	TRBJ2-2	NA	TRBD2	CASSYVAGATGELFF	TGTGCCAGCAGTTACGTAGCGGGGGCCACCGGGGAGCTGTTTTTT
TRBV5-6	TRBJ2-1	NA	TRBD2	CASSKLAGESYNEQFF	TGTGCCAGCAGCAAACTAGCGGGAGAGTCCTACAATGAGCAGTTCTTC
TRBV19	TRBJ2-2	few	TRBD1	CASTKGGAYSDTGELFF	TGTGCCAGTACCAAAGGGGGCGCGTATTCGGACACCGGGGAGCTGTTTTTT
TRBV7-9	TRBJ2-3	many	TRBD1	CASSLTGGAGDTQYF	TGTGCCAGCAGCTTGACAGGGGGCGCGGGAGATACGCAGTATTTT
TRBV10-3	TRBJ2-3	NA	TRBD2	CAITSRSYRGGTDTQYF	TGTGCCATCACCTCACGGTCGTATAGGGGAGGGACAGATACGCAGTATTTT
TRBV18	TRBJ2-5	NA	TRBD1	CASSPRGPPETQYF	TGTGCCAGCTCACCAAGGGGGCCCCCAGAGACCCAGTACTTC
TRBV14	TRBJ2-1	NA	TRBD1	CASSPSRTGGDEQFF	TGTGCCAGCAGCCCTAGCAGGACAGGGGGCGATGAGCAGTTCTTC
TRBV6-1	TRBJ2-5	NA	TRBD1	CASRTGTGGETQYF	TGTGCCAGCAGGACCGGGACAGGTGGAGAGACCCAGTACTTC
TRBV7-9	TRBJ2-7	NA	NA	CASSLGLATYEQYF	TGTGCCAGCAGCTTAGGGCTAGCGACCTACGAGCAGTACTTC
TRBV7-9	TRBJ1-2	once	NA	CASSAGTYRDGYTF	TGTGCCAGCAGCGCAGGGACATACAGGGATGGCTACACCTTC
TRBV27	TRBJ2-5	NA	TRBD2	CASGRGGSETQYF	TGTGCCAGCGGACGGGGGGGGTCGGAGACCCAGTACTTC
TRBV25-1	TRBJ2-5	NA	TRBD2	CASSEESGGYQETQYF	TGTGCCAGCAGTGAAGAGAGCGGGGGGTACCAAGAGACCCAGTACTTC
TRBV5-1	TRBJ2-7	NA	TRBD1	CASSWTGLDEQYF	TGCGCCAGCAGCTGGACAGGGCTTGACGAGCAGTACTTC
TRBV7-3	TRBJ1-4	once	TRBD1	CASSFRRRDRGANCNEKLFF	TGTGCCAGCAGCTTCAGACGGCGGGACAGGGGTGCTAATTGTAATGAAAAACTGTTTTTT
TRBV28	TRBJ2-1	NA	NA	CASSLTSPYNEQFF	TGTGCCAGCAGTTTAACTAGTCCCTACAATGAGCAGTTCTTC
TRBV7-9	TRBJ2-3	NA	TRBD2	CASSLGGRDTQYF	TGTGCCAGCAGTTTGGGGGGGAGAGATACGCAGTATTTT
TRBV28	TRBJ2-7	NA	TRBD2	CASSNGLAGRYEQYF	TGTGCCAGCAGCAACGGACTAGCGGGGCGGTACGAGCAGTACTTC
TRBV4-1	TRBJ1-2	once	TRBD1	CASSTRTGINYGYTF	TGCGCCAGCAGCACTCGGACAGGGATCAACTATGGCTACACCTTC
TRBV5-6	TRBJ1-5	NA	NA	CASSPAGGVGNQPQHF	TGTGCCAGCAGCCCTGCTGGGGGGGTGGGCAATCAGCCCCAGCATTTT
TRBV9	TRBJ2-1	NA	NA	CASSATAGNEQFF	TGTGCCAGCAGCGCCACCGCAGGCAATGAGCAGTTCTTC
TRBV6-1	TRBJ2-7	NA	TRBD2	CASSEAAAGALYEQYF	TGTGCCAGCAGTGAAGCGGCAGCGGGGGCCCTCTACGAGCAGTACTTC
TRBV6-1	TRBJ2-1	few	TRBD2	CASNGLAGGGGRQFF	TGTGCCAGCAATGGACTAGCGGGAGGGGGTGGGAGGCAGTTCTTC
TRBV27	TRBJ1-1	NA	TRBD1	CASSMGQGVGLNTEAFF	TGTGCCAGCAGTATGGGACAGGGAGTCGGTCTGAACACTGAAGCTTTCTTT
TRBV6-5	TRBJ2-3	NA	NA	CASSFLGGGTDTQYF	TGTGCCAGCAGTTTCCTAGGGGGAGGCACAGATACGCAGTATTTT
TRBV19	TRBJ2-3	NA	NA	CASSVGGRITDTQYF	TGTGCCAGTTCCGTGGGGGGGCGCATCACAGATACGCAGTATTTT
TRBV2	TRBJ2-5	once	NA	CASSGGGSQETQYF	TGTGCCAGCAGTGGCGGGGGCTCACAAGAGACCCAGTACTTC
TRBV6-5	TRBJ1-6	NA	TRBD1	CASRAGQVLSPLNF	TGTGCCAGCAGAGCGGGACAGGTTCTTTCACCCCTCAACTTT
TRBV6-5	TRBJ2-7	few	NA	CASSLKYHSSYEQYF	TGTGCCAGCAGTTTGAAGTACCACAGCTCCTACGAGCAGTACTTC
TRBV28	TRBJ1-6	NA	TRBD1	CASSLARTGLSKAPLHF	TGTGCCAGCAGTTTAGCCAGGACAGGGTTGTCGAAGGCACCCCTCCACTTT
TRBV6-5	TRBJ2-7	NA	NA	CASSYSTTYEQYF	TGTGCCAGCAGTTACTCTACAACCTACGAGCAGTACTTC